This T cell receptor (beta chain) was captured by sequencing in a study of T cell responses to AZD1222 COVID-19 vaccine. The method was immunoSEQ multiplex PCR; TCRdb's version includes in-frame clones alone and lacks a portion of them. The data contain roughly 80,000 clones, 85% to 95% of them singletons. Germline V gives CDR1 MDHEN, CDR2 SYDVKM. V dropped 6 bases and J dropped 8 bases, with 22 bases sitting between them. The CDR3 has 15 residues. General study points: The sample set comprised mostly white British donors with more females, and clonal diversity was possibly underestimated. Epitopes outside B.1.351 and B.1.1.7 mutated regions reportedly drew nearly half of spike TCRs. Spike-specific TCR repertoires showed rising breadth and depth after two AZD1222 doses. Just 5 or 6 AZD1222 recipients tested seropositive at baseline.

As to this clone: The antigen is unknown.

The receptor's source is an adult in good health. The chain uses TRBV28 and TRBJ1-2; TRBD1 might be the D (6 bases). The sample was peripheral blood, taken on day 0 of MenACWY control vaccination. The CDR3 region is CASSPGGRGDYGYTF. The CDR3 DNA reads as TGTGCCAGCAGCCCTGGTGGGAGGGGGGATTACGGCTACACCTTC.